These 2 T cell receptor beta chains were all obtained from the same sample, sequenced in a study of T cells in Graves' hyperthyroidism and ophthalmopathy. Regions amplified from RNA transcripts were the TCR beta CDR3 regions. Using the HTBI primer set, a first-round RT-PCR was run on the TCR CDR3. A single record per CDR3 protein comes from TCRdb applying MiXCR to the multiplex PCR reads. This sample has around 530,000 distinct CDR3 sequences, with roughly a sixth found just once. The specimen sequenced was blood. The receptor set was obtained from a woman aged 18-29 years with Graves' ophthalmopathy.

CDR3 DNA: TGCAGCGTTGAGGCTCTTTCCGACAGGGGTTACACTGAAGCTTTCTTT. This codes for CSVEALSDRGYTEAFF. The chain couples TRBV29-1 to TRBJ1-1; 8 bases line up with TRBD1. Per germline, CDR1 SQVTM and CDR2 ANQGSEA. CDR3 length: 16 residues. V dropped 3 bases and J dropped 3; count of bases not matched to a gene: 12.

The V and J genes are TRBV19 and TRBJ2-1; TRBD2 matches at 10 bases. The CDR3 has 17 residues. The V gene end was trimmed by 1 base and the J gene end by 6 bases; junction bases not matched to a gene: 9. CDR1 and CDR2 (germline): LNHDA, SQIVND (reference sequence). The CDR3 sequence: CASSIGSGASGSNEQFF. DNA of the CDR3: TGTGCCAGTAGTATAGGGTCCGGGGCTAGCGGGAGCAATGAGCAGTTCTTC.